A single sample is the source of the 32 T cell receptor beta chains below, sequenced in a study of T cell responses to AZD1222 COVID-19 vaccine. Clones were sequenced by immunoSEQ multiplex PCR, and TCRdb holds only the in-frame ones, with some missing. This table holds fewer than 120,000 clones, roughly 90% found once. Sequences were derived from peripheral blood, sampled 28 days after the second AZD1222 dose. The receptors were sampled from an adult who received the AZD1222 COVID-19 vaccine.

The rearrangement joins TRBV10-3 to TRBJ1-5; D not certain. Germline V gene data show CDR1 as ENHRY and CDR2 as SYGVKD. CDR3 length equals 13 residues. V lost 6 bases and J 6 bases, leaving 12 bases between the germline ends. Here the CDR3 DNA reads TGTGCCATCAGCGCAACTGGAGGTCAGCCCCAGCATTTT. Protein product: CAISATGGQPQHF.

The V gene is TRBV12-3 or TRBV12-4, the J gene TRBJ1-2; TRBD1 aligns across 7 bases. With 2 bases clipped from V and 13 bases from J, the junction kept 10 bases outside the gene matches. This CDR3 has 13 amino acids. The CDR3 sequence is CASSLSGQAISTF. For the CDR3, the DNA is TGTGCCAGCAGTTTAAGCGGACAGGCGATTTCCACCTTC.

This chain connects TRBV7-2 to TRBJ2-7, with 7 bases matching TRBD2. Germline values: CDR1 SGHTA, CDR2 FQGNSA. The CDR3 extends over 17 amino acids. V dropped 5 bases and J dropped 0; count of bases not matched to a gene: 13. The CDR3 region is CASSTRSGGGISYEQYF. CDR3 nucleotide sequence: TGTGCCAGCAGCACTAGGTCGGGCGGGGGAATCTCCTACGAGCAGTACTTC.

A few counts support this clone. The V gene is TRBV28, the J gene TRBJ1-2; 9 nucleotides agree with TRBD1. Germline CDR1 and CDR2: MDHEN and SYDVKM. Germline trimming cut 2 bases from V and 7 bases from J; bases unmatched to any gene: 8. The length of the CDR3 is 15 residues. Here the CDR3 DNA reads TGTGCCAGCAGTTTACCCCCCGGGACAGGGTTTGGCTACACCTTC. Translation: CASSLPPGTGFGYTF.

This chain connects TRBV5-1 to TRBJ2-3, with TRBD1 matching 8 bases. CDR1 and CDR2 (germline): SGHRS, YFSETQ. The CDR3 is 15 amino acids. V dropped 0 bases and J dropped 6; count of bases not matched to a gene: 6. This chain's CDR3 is CASSLEAGGVDTQYF. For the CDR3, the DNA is TGCGCCAGCAGCTTGGAGGCAGGGGGCGTCGATACGCAGTATTTT.

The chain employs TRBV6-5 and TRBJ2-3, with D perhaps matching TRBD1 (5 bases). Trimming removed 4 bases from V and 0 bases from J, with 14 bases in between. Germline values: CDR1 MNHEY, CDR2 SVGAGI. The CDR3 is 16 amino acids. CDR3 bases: TGTGCCAGCAGTTCAAGGACATTACCTAGCACAGATACGCAGTATTTT. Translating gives CASSSRTLPSTDTQYF.

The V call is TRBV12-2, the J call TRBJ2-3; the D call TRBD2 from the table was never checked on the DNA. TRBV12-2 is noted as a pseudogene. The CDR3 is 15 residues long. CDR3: CASRRGIAGHHTQYF. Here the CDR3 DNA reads TGTGCAAGTCGCCGGGGGATAGCGGGACATCATACGCAGTATTTT.

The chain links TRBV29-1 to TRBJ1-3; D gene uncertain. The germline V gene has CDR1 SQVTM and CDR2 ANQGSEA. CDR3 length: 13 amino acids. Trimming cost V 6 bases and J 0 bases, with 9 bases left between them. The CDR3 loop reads CSVVTSSGNTIYF. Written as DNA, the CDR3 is TGCAGCGTAGTAACAAGCTCTGGAAACACCATATATTTT. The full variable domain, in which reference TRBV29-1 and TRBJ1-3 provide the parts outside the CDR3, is SAVISQKPSRDICQRGTSLTIQCQVDSQVTMMFWYRQQPGQSLTLIATANQGSEATYESGFVIDKFPISRPNLTFSTLTVSNMSPEDSSIYLCSVVTSSGNTIYFGEGSWLTVV.

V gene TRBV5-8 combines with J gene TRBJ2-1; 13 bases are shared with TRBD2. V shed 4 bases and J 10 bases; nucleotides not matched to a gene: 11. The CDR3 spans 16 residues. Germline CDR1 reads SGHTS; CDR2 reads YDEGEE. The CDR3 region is CASSAETSGGRREQFF. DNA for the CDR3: TGTGCCAGCAGCGCAGAGACTAGCGGGGGGAGGCGAGAGCAGTTCTTC.

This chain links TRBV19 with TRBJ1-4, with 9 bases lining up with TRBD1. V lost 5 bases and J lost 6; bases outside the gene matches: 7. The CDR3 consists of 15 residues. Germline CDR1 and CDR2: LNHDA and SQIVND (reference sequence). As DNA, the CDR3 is TGTGCCAGTAGTCCCGGGGGACAGGGAGATGAAAAACTGTTTTTT. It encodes CASSPGGQGDEKLFF.

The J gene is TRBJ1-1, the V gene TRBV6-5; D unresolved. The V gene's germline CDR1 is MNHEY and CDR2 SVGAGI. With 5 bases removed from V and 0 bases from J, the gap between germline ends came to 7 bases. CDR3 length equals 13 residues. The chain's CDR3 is CASSPGVNTEAFF. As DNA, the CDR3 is TGTGCCAGCAGTCCCGGGGTGAACACTGAAGCTTTCTTT.

The CDR3 sequence is CAWSPGNYGYTF. In DNA, the CDR3 is TGTGCCTGGAGCCCAGGGAACTATGGCTACACCTTC. The V call is TRBV30, the J call TRBJ1-2; tentative D call: TRBD1 (5 bases). The CDR3 spans 12 residues. Germline assignment: CDR1 GTSNPN and CDR2 SVGIG (reference sequence). Trimming removed 3 bases at V and 2 bases at J, with 7 bases between.

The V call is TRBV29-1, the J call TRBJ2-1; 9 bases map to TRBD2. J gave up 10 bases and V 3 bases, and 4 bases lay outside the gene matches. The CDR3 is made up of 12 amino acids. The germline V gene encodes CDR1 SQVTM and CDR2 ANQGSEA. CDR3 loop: CSVEGLAREQFF. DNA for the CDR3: TGCAGCGTTGAGGGACTAGCAAGGGAGCAGTTCTTC.

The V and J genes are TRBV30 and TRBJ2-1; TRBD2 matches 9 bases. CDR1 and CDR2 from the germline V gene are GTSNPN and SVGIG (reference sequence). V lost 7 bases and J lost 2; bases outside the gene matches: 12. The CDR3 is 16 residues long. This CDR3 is CASFFGGGAPYNEQFF. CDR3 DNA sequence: TGTGCCTCTTTTTTTGGCGGGGGGGCCCCCTACAATGAGCAGTTCTTC.

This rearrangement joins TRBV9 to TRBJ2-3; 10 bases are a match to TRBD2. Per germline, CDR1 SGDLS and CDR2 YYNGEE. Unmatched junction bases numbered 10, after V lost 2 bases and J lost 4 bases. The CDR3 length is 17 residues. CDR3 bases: TGTGCCAGCAGCGTTCAACCCGGGACTAGCGTCCCAGATACGCAGTATTTT. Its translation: CASSVQPGTSVPDTQYF.

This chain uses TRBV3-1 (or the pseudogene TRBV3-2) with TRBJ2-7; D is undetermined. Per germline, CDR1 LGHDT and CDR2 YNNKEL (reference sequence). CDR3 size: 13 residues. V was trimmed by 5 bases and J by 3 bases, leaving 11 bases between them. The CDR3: CASSDMKYYEQYF. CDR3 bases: TGTGCCAGCAGCGACATGAAATACTACGAGCAGTACTTC.

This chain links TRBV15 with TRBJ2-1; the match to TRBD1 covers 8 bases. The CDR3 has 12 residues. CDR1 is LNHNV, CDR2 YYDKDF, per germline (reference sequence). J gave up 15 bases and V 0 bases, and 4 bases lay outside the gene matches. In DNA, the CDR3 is TGTGCCACCAGCAGAGATAGGACAGGGCGGTTCTTC. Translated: CATSRDRTGRFF. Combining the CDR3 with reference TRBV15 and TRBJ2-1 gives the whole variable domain DAMVIQNPRYQVTQFGKPVTLSCSQTLNHNVMYWYQQKSSQAPKLLFHYYDKDFNNEADTPDNFQSRRPNTSFCFLDIRSPGLGDTAMYLCATSRDRTGRFFGPGTRLTVL.

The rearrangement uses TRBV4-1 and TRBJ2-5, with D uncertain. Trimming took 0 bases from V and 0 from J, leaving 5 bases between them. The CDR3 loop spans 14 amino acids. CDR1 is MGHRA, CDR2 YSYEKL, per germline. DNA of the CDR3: TGCGCCAGCAGCCAAGACCGGGACCAAGAGACCCAGTACTTC. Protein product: CASSQDRDQETQYF.

CDR3 nucleotide sequence: TGTGCCAGCAGTTACCCGGGGGAAGGGGGTCGATTGTATTTT. Translated: CASSYPGEGGRLYF. V and J are TRBV6-5 and TRBJ2-3; either TRBD1 or TRBD2 may supply D (6 bases each). Germline CDR1 and CDR2: MNHEY and SVGAGI. The CDR3 consists of 14 residues. V lost 2 bases and J 14 bases, leaving 20 bases between the germline ends.

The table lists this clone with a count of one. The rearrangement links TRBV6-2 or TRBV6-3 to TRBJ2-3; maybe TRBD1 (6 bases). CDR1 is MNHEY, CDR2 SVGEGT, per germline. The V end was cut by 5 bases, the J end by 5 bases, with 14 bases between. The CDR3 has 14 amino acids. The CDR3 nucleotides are TGTGCCAGCAGTCAAACAAACAGGGTAGATACGCAGTATTTT. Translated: CASSQTNRVDTQYF.

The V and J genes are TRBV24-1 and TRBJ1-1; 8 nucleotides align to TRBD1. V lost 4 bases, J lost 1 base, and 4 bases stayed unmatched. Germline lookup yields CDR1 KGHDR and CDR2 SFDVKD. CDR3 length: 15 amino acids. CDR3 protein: CATSEPGTGNTEAFF. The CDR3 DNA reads TGTGCCACCAGTGAACCCGGGACAGGGAACACTGAAGCTTTCTTT.

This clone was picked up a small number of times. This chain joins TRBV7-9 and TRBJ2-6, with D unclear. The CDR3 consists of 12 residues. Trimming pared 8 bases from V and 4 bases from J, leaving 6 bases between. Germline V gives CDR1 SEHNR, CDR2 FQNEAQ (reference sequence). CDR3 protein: CASFGGANVLTF. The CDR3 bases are TGTGCCAGCTTCGGGGGGGCCAACGTCCTGACTTTC. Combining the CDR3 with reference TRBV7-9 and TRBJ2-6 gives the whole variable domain DTGVSQNPRHKITKRGQNVTFRCDPISEHNRLYWYRQTLGQGPEFLTYFQNEAQLEKSRLLSDRFSAERPKGSFSTLEIQRTEQGDSAMYLCASFGGANVLTFGAGSRLTVL.

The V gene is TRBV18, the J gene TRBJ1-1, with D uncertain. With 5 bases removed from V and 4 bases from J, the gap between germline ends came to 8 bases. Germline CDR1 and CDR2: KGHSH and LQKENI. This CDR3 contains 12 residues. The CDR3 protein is CASSTAATEAFF. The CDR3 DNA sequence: TGTGCCAGCTCAACAGCGGCCACTGAAGCTTTCTTT.

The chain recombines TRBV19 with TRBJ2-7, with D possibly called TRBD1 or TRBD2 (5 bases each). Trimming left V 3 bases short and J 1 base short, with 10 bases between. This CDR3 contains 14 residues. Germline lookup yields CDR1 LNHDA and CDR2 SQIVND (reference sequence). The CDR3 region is CASSMWDGSYEQYF. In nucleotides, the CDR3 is TGTGCCAGTAGTATGTGGGACGGATCCTACGAGCAGTACTTC.

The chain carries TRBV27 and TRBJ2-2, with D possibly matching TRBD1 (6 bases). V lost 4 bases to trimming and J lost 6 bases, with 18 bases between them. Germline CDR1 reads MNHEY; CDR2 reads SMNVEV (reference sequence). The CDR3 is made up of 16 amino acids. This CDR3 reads CASSSHLTRGPGELFF. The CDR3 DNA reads TGTGCCAGCAGTTCCCATCTTACCAGGGGACCCGGGGAGCTGTTTTTT.

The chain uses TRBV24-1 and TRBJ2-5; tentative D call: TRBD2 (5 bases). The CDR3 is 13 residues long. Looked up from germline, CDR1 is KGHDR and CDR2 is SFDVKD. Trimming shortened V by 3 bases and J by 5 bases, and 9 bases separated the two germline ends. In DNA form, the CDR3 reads TGTGCCACCAGTGATCCCGGGGAGGAGACCCAGTACTTC. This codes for CATSDPGEETQYF.

The CDR3: CASSQDLQGINTEAFF. The CDR3 nucleotides read TGTGCCAGCAGCCAAGATCTTCAGGGGATTAACACTGAAGCTTTCTTT. V is TRBV3-1 (or the pseudogene TRBV3-2) and J is TRBJ1-1; TRBD1 is a possible D gene (6 bases). The CDR3 length is 16 residues. V was pared by 0 bases and J by 2 bases, with 13 bases between. CDR1 is LGHDT and CDR2 is YNNKEL in the germline V gene (reference sequence).

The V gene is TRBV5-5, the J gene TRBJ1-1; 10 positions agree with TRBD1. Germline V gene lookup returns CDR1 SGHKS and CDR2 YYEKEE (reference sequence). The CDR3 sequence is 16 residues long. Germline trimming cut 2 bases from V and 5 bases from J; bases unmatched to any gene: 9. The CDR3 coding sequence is TGTGCCAGCAGCTTAACGACAGGGGGCCGTGTTACTGAAGCTTTCTTT. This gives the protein CASSLTTGGRVTEAFF.

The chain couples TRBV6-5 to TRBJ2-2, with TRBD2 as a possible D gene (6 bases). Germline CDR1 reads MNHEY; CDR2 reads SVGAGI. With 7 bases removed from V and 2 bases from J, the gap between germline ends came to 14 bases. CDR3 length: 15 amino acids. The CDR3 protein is CASTRGVANTGELFF. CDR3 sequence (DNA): TGTGCCAGCACGCGGGGAGTGGCCAACACCGGGGAGCTGTTTTTT.

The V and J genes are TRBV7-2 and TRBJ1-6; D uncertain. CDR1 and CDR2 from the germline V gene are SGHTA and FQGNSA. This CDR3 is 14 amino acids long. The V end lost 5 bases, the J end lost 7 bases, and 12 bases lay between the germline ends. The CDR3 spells CASSLAPVNSPLHF. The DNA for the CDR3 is TGTGCCAGCAGCCTTGCGCCCGTAAATTCACCCCTCCACTTT.

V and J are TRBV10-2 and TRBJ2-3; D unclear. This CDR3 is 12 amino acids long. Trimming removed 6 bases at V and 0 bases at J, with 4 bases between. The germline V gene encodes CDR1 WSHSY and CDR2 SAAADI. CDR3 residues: CASRQSTDTQYF. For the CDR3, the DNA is TGCGCCAGCAGACAGAGCACAGATACGCAGTATTTT.

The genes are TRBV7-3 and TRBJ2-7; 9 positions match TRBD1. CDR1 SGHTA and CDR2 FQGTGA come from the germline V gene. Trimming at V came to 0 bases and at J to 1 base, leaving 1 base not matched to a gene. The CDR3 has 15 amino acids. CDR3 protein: CASSLTQGASYEQYF. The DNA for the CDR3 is TGTGCCAGCAGCTTAACACAGGGGGCTTCCTACGAGCAGTACTTC.